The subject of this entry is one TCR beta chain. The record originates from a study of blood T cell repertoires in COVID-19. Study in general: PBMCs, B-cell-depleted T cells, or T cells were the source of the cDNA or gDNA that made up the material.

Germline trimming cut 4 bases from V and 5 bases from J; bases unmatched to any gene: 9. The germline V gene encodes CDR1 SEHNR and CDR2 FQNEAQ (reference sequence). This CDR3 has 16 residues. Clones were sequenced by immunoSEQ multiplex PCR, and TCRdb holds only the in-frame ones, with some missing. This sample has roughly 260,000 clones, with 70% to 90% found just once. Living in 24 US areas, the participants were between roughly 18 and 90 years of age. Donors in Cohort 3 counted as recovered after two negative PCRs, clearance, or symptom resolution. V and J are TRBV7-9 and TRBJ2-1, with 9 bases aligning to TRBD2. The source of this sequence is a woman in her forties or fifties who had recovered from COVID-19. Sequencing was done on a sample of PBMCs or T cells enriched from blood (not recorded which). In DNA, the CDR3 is TGTGCCAGCAGCTCTTTTGTAGCGGGAGAACACAATGAGCAGTTCTTC. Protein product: CASSSFVAGEHNEQFF.